These 14 T cell receptor beta chains were sequenced from one sample in a study of beta chain features in type 1 diabetes. Investigators reverse transcribed all isolated RNA, so they sequenced expressed TCRB transcripts. Repertoires were generated with immunoSEQ multiplex PCR, while TCRdb's copy carries only in-frame clones and drops some. Seen here are about 900,000 clones, roughly a sixth observed once, and the top ten hold about 0.02%. The sample was naive CD4+ T cells from blood. The receptor source for this set is a woman under 30 in good health.

The chain employs TRBV19 and TRBJ1-5; possibly TRBD1 for D (6 bases). Trimming pared 4 bases from V and 0 bases from J, leaving 7 bases between. Germline CDR1 and CDR2: LNHDA and SQIVND (reference sequence). The CDR3 is 14 amino acids. The CDR3, as DNA: TGTGCCAGTAGTAGGGACAATAGCAATCAGCCCCAGCATTTT. This encodes CASSRDNSNQPQHF.

The genes are TRBV7-2 and TRBJ2-5; 9 nucleotides agree with TRBD2. Germline CDR1 reads SGHTA; CDR2 reads FQGNSA. V lost 3 bases, J lost 5 bases, and 4 bases stayed unmatched. The CDR3 runs 14 residues. CDR3 amino acids: CASSFMREGETQYF. The CDR3 nucleotides are TGTGCCAGCAGCTTTATGCGGGAGGGGGAGACCCAGTACTTC. Drawing the rest from reference TRBV7-2 and TRBJ2-5, the complete variable domain is GAGVSQSPSNKVTEKGKDVELRCDPISGHTALYWYRQSLGQGLEFLIYFQGNSAPDKSGLPSDRFSAERTGGSVSTLTIQRTQQEDSAVYLCASSFMREGETQYFGPGTRLLVL.

The chain couples TRBV27 to TRBJ2-5; the D gene could be TRBD1 or TRBD2 (6 bases each). The J call is in doubt because the DNA end fits TRBJ2-7 better. Germline values: CDR1 MNHEY, CDR2 SMNVEV (reference sequence). The CDR3 spans 13 residues. This CDR3 is CASSFWRGAEQYF. CDR3 bases: TGTGCCAGCAGTTTCTGGAGGGGGGCCGAGCAGTACTTC.

This chain links TRBV19 with TRBJ1-5; D might be TRBD1 (5 bases). Germline V CDR1 and CDR2: LNHDA, SQIVND (reference sequence). V was trimmed by 4 bases and J by 2 bases, leaving 12 bases between them. This CDR3 contains 15 residues. The CDR3, as DNA: TGTGCCAGTAGTACCCAGGGTTTCGGCAATCAGCCCCAGCATTTT. The encoded protein is CASSTQGFGNQPQHF.

The genes are TRBV25-1 and TRBJ2-3; the match to TRBD2 covers 10 bases. CDR3 length equals 18 residues. Germline V gene sequence: CDR1 MGHDK, CDR2 SYGVNS. Trimming took 1 base from V and 2 from J; bases not matched to a gene: 9. CDR3: CASSESGGSGRATDTQYF. The CDR3 DNA sequence: TGTGCCAGCAGTGAATCGGGGGGGAGCGGGAGGGCCACAGATACGCAGTATTTT.

There are a few counts of this clone. V gene TRBV6-5 combines with J gene TRBJ2-7, with D perhaps matching TRBD1 or TRBD2 (5 bases each). This CDR3 spans 16 amino acids. Deletions cut 1 base from V and 3 bases from J, with 16 bases between. CDR1 is MNHEY and CDR2 is SVGAGI in the germline V gene. CDR3 sequence (DNA): TGTGCCAGCAGTTACTGGGGAGCGTCTAGGGGCTACGAGCAGTACTTC. This codes for CASSYWGASRGYEQYF.

The sample holds a few counts of this clone. The J gene is TRBJ2-2, the V gene TRBV10-3, with TRBD2 as a possible D gene (5 bases). The CDR3 sequence is 15 residues long. Germline values: CDR1 ENHRY, CDR2 SYGVKD. Trimming shortened V by 3 bases and J by 2 bases, and 10 bases separated the two germline ends. CDR3 amino acids: CAISDRSGNTGELFF. CDR3 DNA sequence: TGTGCCATCAGTGATAGAAGCGGAAACACCGGGGAGCTGTTTTTT.

This clone was found a few times. The chain recombines TRBV7-3 with TRBJ2-7; D unclear. V was trimmed by 5 bases and J by 2 bases, leaving 16 bases between them. CDR1 and CDR2 (germline): SGHTA, FQGTGA. This CDR3 comprises 15 residues. CDR3 nucleotide sequence: TGTGCCAGCAGCGTACACAATGGGCCCCCCTACGAGCAGTACTTC. Translation: CASSVHNGPPYEQYF. Full variable domain (outside the CDR3, taken from reference TRBV7-3 and TRBJ2-7): GAGVSQTPSNKVTEKGKYVELRCDPISGHTALYWYRQSLGQGPEFLIYFQGTGAADDSGLPNDRFFAVRPEGSVSTLKIQRTERGDSAVYLCASSVHNGPPYEQYFGPGTRLTVT.

The gene calls are TRBV6-6 and TRBJ2-1; TRBD2 matches 14 bases. V shed 7 bases and J 7 bases; nucleotides not matched to a gene: 3. The CDR3 extends over 14 amino acids. Germline lookup yields CDR1 MNHNY and CDR2 SVGAGI (reference sequence). Here the CDR3 reads CASTGTSGSNEQFF. CDR3 bases: TGTGCCAGCACCGGGACTAGCGGGAGTAATGAGCAGTTCTTC.

The CDR3 sequence: CASSQELGVSGNTIYF. The CDR3 bases are TGCGCCAGCAGCCAAGAACTAGGAGTCTCTGGAAACACCATATATTTT. The rearrangement links TRBV4-3 to TRBJ1-3; D not certain. The V and J ends lost 0 bases and 0 bases respectively, with 9 bases between them. CDR3 length equals 16 residues. In germline, CDR1 is LGHNA, CDR2 YSLEER.

The chain is built from TRBV10-2 and TRBJ2-3, with 7 bases fitting TRBD2. V shed 6 bases and J 2 bases; nucleotides not matched to a gene: 5. The CDR3 contains 14 residues. Per the germline V gene, CDR1 is WSHSY and CDR2 is SAAADI. The CDR3 DNA sequence: TGCGCCAGCAGGCCAGCGGGAACCACAGATACGCAGTATTTT. Translation gives CASRPAGTTDTQYF.

This clone was detected only a few times. The chain is built from TRBV6-5 and TRBJ2-7, with D unresolved. V dropped 0 bases and J dropped 2 bases, with 14 bases sitting between them. CDR3 size: 16 residues. Germline CDR1 is MNHEY and CDR2 is SVGAGI. The CDR3 DNA is TGTGCCAGCAGTTACTCGAGTGTGGGCGGTACCTACGAGCAGTACTTC. It translates to CASSYSSVGGTYEQYF.

This chain connects TRBV27 to TRBJ2-7; no clear D gene. V lost 5 bases, J lost 9 bases, and 11 bases lay in between. This CDR3 is built from 11 residues. Germline loops: CDR1 MNHEY, CDR2 SMNVEV (reference sequence). The CDR3 here is CASSPPTGQYF. The CDR3 DNA reads as TGTGCCAGCAGTCCCCCTACGGGGCAGTACTTC.

This clone was recorded a few times. This chain uses TRBV28 with TRBJ2-5; 8 nucleotides match TRBD1. Germline CDR1 reads MDHEN; CDR2 reads SYDVKM. V trimming: 6 bases; J trimming: 7 bases; junction bases outside the gene matches: 7. This CDR3 region has 13 residues. Here the CDR3 reads CASRDRGRGTQYF. The CDR3 bases are TGTGCCAGCAGAGACAGGGGCAGGGGGACCCAGTACTTC.